This passage covers 17 T cell receptor beta chains from one sample sequenced in a study of tumor and adjacent non-tumor tissue in lung cancer. RNA was extracted from bulk tissue without any cell sorting. Distant lung tissue was collected more than 3 cm away from the tumor edge. TCRbeta libraries were built with three rounds of nested PCR, modified from ARM-PCR. TCRdb analysed the multiplex PCR reads with MiXCR anew, one entry per CDR3 protein. The repertoire consists of over 35,000 distinct CDR3 sequences, with about three fifths occurring once and the leading ten covering under 50%. The specimen sequenced was distant non-tumor lung tissue. The receptors were sampled from a man aged 45-65 years with non-small cell lung cancer.

Remarks on this clonotype: A clone one base away is much larger, so this may be a read error. The gene calls are TRBV6-5 and TRBJ2-2; 8 bases match TRBD1. The CDR3 is made up of 13 amino acids. Germline CDR1 is MNHEY and CDR2 is SVGAGI. The DNA of the CDR3 is TGTGCCGGCAGTTGGGACAGGCCCGGGGAGCTGTTTTTT. Translation gives CAGSWDRPGELFF.

A note on this clonotype: The CDR3 does not close with the conserved phenylalanine or tryptophan, likely indicating a read error. The J gene is TRBJ1-6, the V gene TRBV11-3, with D hard to call. The germline CDR1 and CDR2 sequences are SGHNT and YENEEA. V gave up 5 bases and J gave up 5 bases, with 13 bases separating them. The CDR3 has 15 residues. CDR3: CASSLRGGHNSPLHS. The CDR3 bases are TGTGCCAGCAGCCTCCGCGGAGGGCATAATTCACCCCTCCACTCT.

On this clonotype: One end of the junction does not line up with germline, which may come from a read error. The rearrangement joins TRBV11-3 to TRBJ2-1; TRBD2 aligns across 12 bases. The germline gives CDR1 SGHNT, CDR2 YENEEA. This CDR3 contains 15 residues. In nucleotides, the CDR3 is TGTGCCAACAGCACCGGACTAGCGGGATACAATGAGCAGTTCTTC. It encodes CANSTGLAGYNEQFF.

A word on this clonotype: One end of the junction fails to match germline, which may point to a read error. This chain links TRBV11-2 with TRBJ2-1; D is unresolved. CDR1 SGHAT and CDR2 FQNNGV come from the germline V gene. The CDR3 sequence is 12 residues long. Here the CDR3 DNA reads TGTGCCAGCAACTTTGACACCAATGATCAGTTCTTC. Its protein is CASNFDTNDQFF.

J is TRBJ2-1 and V is TRBV14, with D uncertain. This CDR3 has 15 residues. V lost 4 bases to trimming and J lost 1 base, with 11 bases between them. Germline V CDR1 and CDR2: SGHDN, FVKESK. In DNA, the CDR3 is TGTGCCAGCAGCCTAGATGCCTTGTCCTACAATGAGCAGTTCTTC. This encodes CASSLDALSYNEQFF.

Comment on this clonotype: This may arise from a read error, as a much more abundant clone is one base away. V usage is TRBV10-2 and J usage is TRBJ1-5, with D hard to call. The CDR3 sequence is 12 residues long. Germline V lookup: CDR1 WSHSY, CDR2 SAAADI. CDR3 sequence reads: CVSSTGPQPQHF. As DNA, the CDR3 is TGCGTCAGCAGTACCGGGCCTCAGCCCCAGCATTTT.

This rearrangement joins TRBV20-1 to TRBJ2-7, with 7 bases lining up with TRBD2. The CDR3 is made up of 11 amino acids. V was clipped by 5 bases and J by 3 bases; unmatched bases: 1. Germline V lookup: CDR1 DFQATT, CDR2 SNEGSKA (reference sequence). The CDR3 loop is CSAGTNYEQYF. For the CDR3, the DNA is TGCAGTGCTGGGACTAACTACGAGCAGTACTTC.

Note on this clonotype: Germline and junction disagree at one end, which may indicate a read error. The chain links TRBV11-1 to TRBJ2-1; 9 nucleotides line up with TRBD2. Germline V lookup: CDR1 SGHAT, CDR2 FQDESV (reference sequence). CDR3 size: 15 residues. Here the CDR3 reads CANSSTSGSYNEQLF. The CDR3 DNA sequence: TGTGCCAACAGCTCAACTAGCGGGTCCTACAATGAGCAGCTCTTC.

This clonotype was seen just once. The CDR3 carries no conserved terminal phenylalanine or tryptophan, so it likely arises from a read error. The CDR3 here is CSVDAQGYEQYY. In nucleotides, the CDR3 is TGCAGCGTTGACGCCCAGGGCTACGAGCAGTACTAC. This chain uses TRBV29-1 with TRBJ2-7; D perhaps matches TRBD1 (5 bases). This CDR3 comprises 12 residues. Germline lookup yields CDR1 SQVTM and CDR2 ANQGSEA. Deletions cut 3 bases from V and 3 bases from J, with 9 bases between.

The chain combines TRBV5-1 with TRBJ2-3, with D possibly being TRBD2 (6 bases). The CDR3 is 15 residues long. The germline V and J ends were trimmed by 2 bases and 7 bases, with 17 bases remaining between them. CDR1 is SGHRS, CDR2 YFSETQ, per germline. The CDR3 spells CASSFSTGVANTQYF. CDR3 sequence (DNA): TGCGCCAGCAGCTTTTCGACGGGAGTGGCGAATACGCAGTATTTT.

This clonotype was counted ten times or more. CDR3 loop: CSVDSRGQDGELFF. The CDR3 DNA is TGCAGCGTTGACTCCAGGGGGCAGGACGGGGAGCTGTTTTTT. The gene calls are TRBV29-1 and TRBJ2-2; 8 positions match TRBD1. The CDR3 runs to 14 residues. V dropped 3 bases and J dropped 7; count of bases not matched to a gene: 7. Germline assignment: CDR1 SQVTM and CDR2 ANQGSEA.

This clonotype was picked up a small number of times. As DNA, the CDR3 is TGTGCCAGTAGTATTTACCGGGGCCAGAACACCGGGGAGCTGTTTTTT. The encoded protein is CASSIYRGQNTGELFF. The chain joins TRBV19 to TRBJ2-2; D may match TRBD1 or TRBD2 (5 bases each). V lost 3 bases to trimming and J lost 1 base, with 12 bases between them. This CDR3 is built from 16 residues. Per germline, CDR1 LNHDA and CDR2 SQIVND (reference sequence).

This clonotype was detected many times. The chain joins TRBV6-6 to TRBJ1-1; D is perhaps TRBD1 (6 bases). Trimming cost V 2 bases and J 1 base, with 11 bases left between them. The CDR3 length is 15 residues. Germline loops: CDR1 MNHNY, CDR2 SVGAGI (reference sequence). The DNA of the CDR3 is TGTGCCAGCAGTTACATGGGACACCGGAACACTGAAGCTTTCTTT. As protein: CASSYMGHRNTEAFF.

As to this clonotype: Its ends do not fully match the called genes, so a read error is possible. The J gene is TRBJ2-2, the V gene TRBV5-8, with a possible D match to TRBD1 (6 bases). The CDR3 covers 14 residues. Germline CDR1 is SGHTS and CDR2 is YDEGEE. CDR3 coding DNA: TGTGCCAGTACCGGGACACTGAACACCGGGGAGCAGTTTTTT. This gives the protein CASTGTLNTGEQFF.

The V call is TRBV5-4, the J call TRBJ2-7; D not certain. Germline V gene lookup returns CDR1 SGHNT and CDR2 YYREEE (reference sequence). CDR3 length equals 11 residues. The ends were cut back, 0 bases at V and 10 bases at J, with 8 bases in the middle. CDR3 sequence (DNA): TGTGCCAGCAGCTTGGTCTACGTACAGTACTTC. This sequence encodes CASSLVYVQYF.

The chain joins TRBV11-2 to TRBJ2-3; D unclear. Per the germline V gene, CDR1 is SGHAT and CDR2 is FQNNGV. The CDR3 totals 15 residues. Trimming stripped 6 bases from V and 6 bases from J, with 19 bases between. The chain's CDR3 is CASSNPGNLGDTQYF. The CDR3 coding sequence is TGTGCCAGCAGTAACCCAGGAAATCTGGGCGATACGCAGTATTTT.

This rearrangement joins TRBV6-5 to TRBJ2-3; D not resolved. The CDR3 loop spans 15 amino acids. Germline CDR1 MNHEY, CDR2 SVGAGI. Trimming removed 5 bases from V and 0 bases from J, with 12 bases in between. Written as DNA, the CDR3 is TGTGCCAGCAGTGGGCGGTTCTCTAGCACAGATACGCAGTATTTT. Its translation is CASSGRFSSTDTQYF.